Given below is one T cell receptor (beta chain) in context. Each single cDNA molecule received a unique molecular identifier. TCRdb re-called the 5' RACE reads through MiXCR, storing one row per CDR3 protein. The repertoire holds 45,000 to 55,000 distinct CDR3 sequences, around 6.9% seen once, with about 3% in the top ten. This entry belongs to a study of early T cells in non-severe SARS-CoV-2 infection. Looking at the study overall: Sequenced material consisted of bulk RNA (from unsorted whole blood), and chains were unpaired.

The CDR3 is made up of 16 amino acids. The ends were cut back, 5 bases at V and 1 base at J, with 17 bases in the middle. Germline assignment: CDR1 SGHTA and CDR2 FQGNSA. This sequence originates from an adult who was a healthcare worker with PCR-confirmed SARS-CoV-2 infection or an uninfected control (not recorded which). Specimen: whole blood, collected at baseline. The chain joins TRBV7-2 to TRBJ1-1; possible D gene TRBD1, 6 bases. CDR3 region: CASSPRQGLSNTEAFF. The CDR3 coding sequence is TGTGCCAGCAGCCCCCGGCAGGGGTTGTCGAACACTGAAGCTTTCTTT. The full variable domain, its missing parts supplied by reference TRBV7-2 and TRBJ1-1, is GAGVSQSPSNKVTEKGKDVELRCDPISGHTALYWYRQSLGQGLEFLIYFQGNSAPDKSGLPSDRFSAERTGGSVSTLTIQRTQQEDSAVYLCASSPRQGLSNTEAFFGQGTRLTVV.